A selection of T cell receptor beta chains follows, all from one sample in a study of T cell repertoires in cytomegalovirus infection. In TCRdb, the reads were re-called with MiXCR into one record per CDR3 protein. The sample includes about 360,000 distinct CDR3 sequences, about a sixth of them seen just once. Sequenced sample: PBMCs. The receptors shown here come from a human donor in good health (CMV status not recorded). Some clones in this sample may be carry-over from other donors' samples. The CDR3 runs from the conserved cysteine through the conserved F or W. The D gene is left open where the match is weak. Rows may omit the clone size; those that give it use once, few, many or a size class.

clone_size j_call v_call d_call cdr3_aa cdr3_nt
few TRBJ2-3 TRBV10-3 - CAILSSTDTQYF TGTGCCATCCTTTCTAGCACAGATACGCAGTATTTT
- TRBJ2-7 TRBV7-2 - CASSTRRDGEQYF TGTGCCAGCAGCACGCGGCGGGATGGCGAGCAGTACTTC
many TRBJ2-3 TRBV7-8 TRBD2 CASSHPPGRGATDTQYF TGTGCCAGCAGCCACCCCCCCGGGAGGGGGGCCACAGATACGCAGTATTTT
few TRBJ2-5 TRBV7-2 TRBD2 CASTLAGLLGETQYF TGTGCCAGCACCCTAGCGGGGCTCCTCGGCGAGACCCAGTACTTC
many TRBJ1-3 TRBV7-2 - CASILAGGTGNTIYF TGTGCCAGCATCCTAGCCGGGGGCACTGGAAACACCATATATTTT
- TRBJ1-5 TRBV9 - CASNFAGDNQPQHF TGTGCCAGCAACTTCGCGGGCGACAATCAGCCCCAGCATTTT
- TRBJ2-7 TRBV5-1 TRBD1 CASSPGQGASEQYF TGCGCCAGCAGCCCTGGACAGGGGGCGTCTGAGCAGTACTTC
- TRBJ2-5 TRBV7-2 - CASSLVMGETQYF TGTGCCAGCAGCTTGGTTATGGGAGAGACCCAGTACTTC
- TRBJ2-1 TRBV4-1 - CASRKVGRGNEQFF TGCGCCAGCAGGAAGGTTGGCAGGGGCAATGAGCAGTTCTTC
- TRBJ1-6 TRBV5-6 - CASSSEYRHIVNSPLHF TGTGCCAGCAGCTCCGAGTATCGACACATTGTTAATTCACCCCTCCACTTT
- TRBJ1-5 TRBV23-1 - CASRPFHAVSNQPQHF TGCGCCAGCAGGCCATTCCATGCCGTTAGCAATCAGCCCCAGCATTTT
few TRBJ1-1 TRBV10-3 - CAIRGLDEAFF TGTGCCATCAGGGGCCTCGACGAAGCTTTCTTT
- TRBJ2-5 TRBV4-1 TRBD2 CASSQDGPAGGPVTQYF TGCGCCAGCAGCCAAGATGGGCCAGCGGGAGGGCCGGTGACCCAGTACTTC
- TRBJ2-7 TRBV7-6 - CASSLALGGQRLPYEQYF TGTGCCAGCAGCTTAGCCCTAGGAGGGCAGAGGTTGCCATACGAGCAGTACTTC
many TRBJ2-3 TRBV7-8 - CASSLAFAADTQYF TGTGCCAGCAGCTTAGCGTTTGCCGCAGATACGCAGTATTTT
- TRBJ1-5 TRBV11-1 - CASSFSRDEPQHF TGTGCCAGCAGCTTCTCCAGGGATGAGCCCCAGCATTTT
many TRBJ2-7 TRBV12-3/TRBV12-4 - CASSPLFGAAGSYEQYF TGTGCCAGCAGTCCACTCTTCGGGGCGGCCGGCTCCTACGAGCAGTACTTC
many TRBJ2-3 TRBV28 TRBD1 CASSFPGQGGRRDTQYF TGTGCCAGCAGTTTTCCCGGACAGGGTGGGAGAAGGGATACGCAGTATTTT
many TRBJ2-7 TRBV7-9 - CASSRRASDYEQYF TGTGCCAGCAGCCGCCGGGCCTCGGATTACGAGCAGTACTTC
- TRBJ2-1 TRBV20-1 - CSAFLPGREQFF TGCAGTGCTTTTCTTCCAGGCAGGGAGCAGTTCTTC
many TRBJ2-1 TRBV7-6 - CASSSPLYEQFF TGTGCCAGCAGCTCCCCACTCTATGAGCAGTTCTTC
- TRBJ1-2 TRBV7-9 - CASSPIGNGGYTF TGTGCCAGCAGCCCAATAGGGAATGGTGGCTACACCTTC
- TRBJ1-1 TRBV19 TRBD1 CASSTLQGVAEAFF TGTGCCAGTAGTACTTTGCAGGGGGTCGCTGAAGCTTTCTTT
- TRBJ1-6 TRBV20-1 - CSASATREYNSPLHF TGCAGTGCTAGTGCGACAAGGGAGTATAATTCACCCCTCCACTTT
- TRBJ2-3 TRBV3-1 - CASSLRWDTQYF TGTGCCAGCAGCCTCAGATGGGATACGCAGTATTTT
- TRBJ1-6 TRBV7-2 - CASSLSLGPFNSPLHF TGTGCCAGCAGCCTGTCTCTGGGCCCCTTTAATTCACCCCTCCACTTT
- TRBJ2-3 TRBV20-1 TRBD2 CSARDPTGGGRGTDTQYF TGCAGTGCTAGAGATCCGACCGGAGGCGGGAGGGGGACAGATACGCAGTATTTT
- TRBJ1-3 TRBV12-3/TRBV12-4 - CASSAQGTGNTIYF TGTGCCAGCAGTGCACAGGGAACTGGAAACACCATATATTTT
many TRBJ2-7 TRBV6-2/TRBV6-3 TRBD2 CASSYSRGFDEQYF TGTGCCAGCAGTTACTCGCGGGGGTTCGACGAGCAGTACTTC
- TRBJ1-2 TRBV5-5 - CASSLRRGLSDGYTF TGTGCCAGCAGCTTGAGGAGGGGACTATCGGATGGCTACACCTTC
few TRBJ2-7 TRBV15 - CATKRGGSVLNEQYF TGTGCCACTAAACGCGGAGGGTCGGTCTTAAACGAGCAGTACTTC
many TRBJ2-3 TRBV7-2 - CASSPRHPSSTDTQYF TGTGCCAGCAGCCCCAGACACCCCTCTAGCACAGATACGCAGTATTTT
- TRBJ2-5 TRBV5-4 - CASSQQGPARAQYF TGTGCCAGCAGCCAACAGGGTCCCGCTCGGGCCCAGTACTTC
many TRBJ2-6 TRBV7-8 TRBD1 CASSLPGGSGANVLTF TGTGCCAGCAGCTTACCAGGGGGCTCTGGGGCCAACGTCCTGACTTTC
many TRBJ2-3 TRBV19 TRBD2 CASSFLTSGTDTQYF TGTGCCAGTAGTTTCCTGACTAGCGGCACAGATACGCAGTATTTT
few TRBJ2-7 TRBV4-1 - CASSRDTVYEQYF TGCGCCAGCAGCCGAGACACAGTCTACGAGCAGTACTTC
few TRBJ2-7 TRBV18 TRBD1 CASSPTGTGRYEQYF TGTGCCAGCTCACCAACCGGGACAGGGAGGTACGAGCAGTACTTC
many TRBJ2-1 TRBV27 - CASRPWTVDEQFF TGTGCCAGCAGGCCGTGGACTGTGGATGAGCAGTTCTTC
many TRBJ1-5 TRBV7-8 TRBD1 CASSLGGQGSPQHF TGTGCCAGCAGCTTGGGGGGACAGGGGTCGCCCCAGCATTTT
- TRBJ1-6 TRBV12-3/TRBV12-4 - CASRQGPNSPLHF TGTGCCAGCCGGCAGGGGCCGAATTCACCCCTCCACTTT
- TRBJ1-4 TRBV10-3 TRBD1 CAIRDREATNEKLFF TGTGCCATCAGGGACAGGGAAGCAACTAATGAAAAACTGTTTTTT
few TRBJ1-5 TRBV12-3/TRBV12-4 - CASSLRTALNQPQHF TGTGCCAGCAGTTTAAGGACAGCCCTAAATCAGCCCCAGCATTTT
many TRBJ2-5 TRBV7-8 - CASSLGPGQETQYF TGTGCCAGCAGCTTGGGACCCGGCCAAGAGACCCAGTACTTC